This entry lists 2 T cell receptor beta chains sequenced from one sample in a study of CD8+CD57+ T cells in acquired aplastic anemia. Sequencing involved patients with CD8+CD57+ cell expansion previously shown by flow cytometry. Profiles of TCR beta VDJ and CDR3 were generated from a genomic DNA template. TCRdb re-called the reads with MiXCR, one entry per CDR3 protein. This repertoire shows around 250,000 distinct CDR3 sequences, roughly 82% found once; its top ten account for over 35%. Sequencing was carried out using sorted CD4+, CD8+, or CD8+CD57+ T cells (not recorded which) from PBMCs. These receptors all come from a human donor with aplastic anemia.

The chain is built from TRBV11-2 and TRBJ2-1, with TRBD1 identical over 11 bases. From germline, CDR1 is SGHAT and CDR2 FQNNGV. V shed 11 bases and J 7 bases; nucleotides not matched to a gene: 7. The CDR3 sequence is 13 residues long. CDR3 bases: TGTGCCGGACAGGGGGCTAGGGAGAATGAGCAGTTCTTC. As protein: CAGQGARENEQFF.

The V call is TRBV5-1, the J call TRBJ2-7; TRBD1 matches at 7 bases. CDR1 is SGHRS and CDR2 is YFSETQ in the germline V gene. The CDR3 loop spans 18 amino acids. The chain's CDR3 is CASSWDRDGTALSYEQYV. The DNA for the CDR3 is TGTGCCAGCAGCTGGGATCGGGACGGGACAGCCCTTTCCTACGAGCAGTACGTC.